What follows are 4 T cell receptor beta chains derived from one specimen sequenced in a study of human T cells and chemical hapten exposure. Regarding time point: patch test 2, 6 weeks after DPC sensitization. Treatment denoted: therapeutic diphenylcyclopropenone sensitization with weekly scalp DPC. Via MiXCR, TCRdb re-called the RACE reads, giving one row per CDR3 protein. The data show roughly 24,000 distinct CDR3 sequences, with 7.5% to 10% seen just once and approximately 7% held by the top ten. The material was whole blood, obtained in connection with sensitization to the hapten diphenylcyclopropenone (DPC). The receptors originated from a man aged 25-40 years with alopecia areata. Some clones in this sample may be carry-over from other donors' samples.

The J gene is TRBJ1-1, the V gene TRBV19, with D perhaps TRBD1 (5 bases). This CDR3 region has 13 residues. Deletions cut 1 base from V and 3 bases from J, with 6 bases between. Germline V gene data show CDR1 as LNHDA and CDR2 as SQIVND (reference sequence). The CDR3 is CASSIVGDTEAFF. The CDR3 DNA reads as TGTGCCAGTAGTATAGTGGGGGACACTGAAGCTTTCTTT.

This clonotype was seen ten or more times. The chain carries TRBV2 and TRBJ2-5, with D hard to call. The V gene lost 6 bases and the J gene lost 0 bases, with 17 bases spanning the gap. In germline, CDR1 is SNHLY, CDR2 FYNNEI. CDR3 size: 16 residues. This chain's CDR3 is CASSARGASYQETQYF. The CDR3 DNA follows: TGTGCCAGCAGCGCCCGTGGAGCCAGTTACCAAGAGACCCAGTACTTC.

This clonotype was seen only a few times. V usage is TRBV18 and J usage is TRBJ1-1; no definite D call. This CDR3 is built from 14 residues. Per the germline V gene, CDR1 is KGHSH and CDR2 is LQKENI. Trimming took off 1 base at V and 1 base at J, with 7 bases between the two ends. Written as DNA, the CDR3 is TGTGCCAGCTCACCACTGGAGGGGAACACTGAAGCTTTCTTT. Translated: CASSPLEGNTEAFF.

This clonotype was counted between two and nine times. V is TRBV7-8 and J is TRBJ2-5; TRBD1 agrees at 7 bases. Losses at the gene ends were 5 bases for V and 1 base for J; bases not matched to a gene: 4. The CDR3 loop spans 14 amino acids. Germline loops: CDR1 SGHVS, CDR2 FQNEAQ. In DNA, the CDR3 is TGTGCCAGCAGCCGGGACAGTACCCAAGAGACCCAGTACTTC. Its translation is CASSRDSTQETQYF. Based on the CDR3 plus reference TRBV7-8 and TRBJ2-5, the full variable domain is GAGVSQSPRYKVAKRGQDVALRCDPISGHVSLFWYQQALGQGPEFLTYFQNEAQLDKSGLPSDRFFAERPEGSVSTLKIQRTQQEDSAVYLCASSRDSTQETQYFGPGTRLLVL.